This T cell receptor beta chain was sequenced for a study of T cells in Graves' hyperthyroidism and ophthalmopathy. TCR beta CDR3 regions were amplified from RNA. HTBI primers were employed in a first-round RT-PCR of the TCR CDR3. TCRdb re-analysed the multiplex PCR reads in MiXCR, keeping a single row per CDR3 protein. The table has 700,000 to 850,000 distinct CDR3 sequences, 30% to 40% seen once. Diagnosis of hyperthyroidism was new in patients aged 18 to 65, and its duration was under 2 months. Clinical symptoms, serum thyroxine and TRAb, thyroid ultrasound and orbital computed tomography were used for the diagnoses. This clonotype was observed many times. Its antigen is currently unknown. This CDR3 is built from 14 residues. V gave up 8 bases and J gave up 8 bases, with 16 bases separating them. Germline lookup yields CDR1 SNHLY and CDR2 FYNNEI. Study-wide points: Median prediction lead before ophthalmopathy onset was about 6.3 months with the model.

The chain has TRBV2 and TRBJ1-6, with a tentative D call TRBD1 (5 bases). The sequenced sample was blood. This receptor was taken from a middle-aged woman with Graves' hyperthyroidism. The CDR3 is CASLGRDVYSPLHF. CDR3 DNA: TGTGCCAGCTTAGGCAGGGATGTGTATTCACCCCTCCACTTT. The full variable domain, with the rest looked up from reference TRBV2 and TRBJ1-6, is EPEVTQTPSHQVTQMGQEVILRCVPISNHLYFYWYRQILGQKVEFLVSFYNNEISEKSEIFDDQFSVERPDGSNFTLKIRSTKLEDSAMYFCASLGRDVYSPLHFGNGTRLTVT.